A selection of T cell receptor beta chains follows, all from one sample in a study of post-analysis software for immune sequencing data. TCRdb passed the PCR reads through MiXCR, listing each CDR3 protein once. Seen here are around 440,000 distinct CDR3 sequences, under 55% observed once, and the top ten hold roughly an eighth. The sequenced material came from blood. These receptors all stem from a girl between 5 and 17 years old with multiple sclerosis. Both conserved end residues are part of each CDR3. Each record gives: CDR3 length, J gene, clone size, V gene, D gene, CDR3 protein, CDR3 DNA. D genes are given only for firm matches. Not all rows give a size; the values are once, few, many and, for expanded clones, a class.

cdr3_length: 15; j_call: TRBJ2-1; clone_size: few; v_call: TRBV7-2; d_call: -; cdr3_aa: CASSLSSGTINEQFF; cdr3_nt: TGTGCCAGCAGCTTAAGTTCGGGGACAATCAATGAGCAGTTCTTC
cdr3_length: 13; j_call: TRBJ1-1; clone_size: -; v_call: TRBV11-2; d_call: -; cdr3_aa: CASSSWENTEAFF; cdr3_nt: TGTGCCAGCAGCTCTTGGGAGAACACTGAAGCTTTCTTT
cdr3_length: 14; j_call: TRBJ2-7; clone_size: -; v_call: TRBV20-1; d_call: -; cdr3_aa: CSATGAYLSYEQYF; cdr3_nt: TGCAGTGCTACCGGGGCCTATCTATCCTACGAGCAGTACTTC
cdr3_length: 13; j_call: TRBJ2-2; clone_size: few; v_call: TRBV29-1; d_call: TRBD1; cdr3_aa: CSAGTAVAGELFF; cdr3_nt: TGCAGCGCTGGGACAGCGGTAGCCGGGGAGCTGTTTTTT
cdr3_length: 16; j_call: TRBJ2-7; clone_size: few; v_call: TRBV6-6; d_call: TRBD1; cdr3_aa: CASSNRDSLIPYEQYF; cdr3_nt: TGTGCCAGCAGCAACCGGGACAGTTTAATTCCCTACGAGCAGTACTTC
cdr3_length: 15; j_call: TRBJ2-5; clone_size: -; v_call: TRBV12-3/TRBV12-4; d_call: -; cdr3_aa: CASSFEFEGQETQYF; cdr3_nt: TGTGCCAGCAGTTTTGAGTTTGAGGGCCAAGAGACCCAGTACTTC
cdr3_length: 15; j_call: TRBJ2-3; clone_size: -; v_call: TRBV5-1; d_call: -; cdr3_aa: CASSLTGSTTDTQYF; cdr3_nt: TGCGCCAGCAGCCTCACAGGGTCTACCACAGATACGCAGTATTTT
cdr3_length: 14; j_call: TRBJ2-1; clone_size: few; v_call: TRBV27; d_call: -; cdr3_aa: CASSFQGGINEQFF; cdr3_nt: TGTGCCAGCAGTTTTCAGGGCGGGATAAATGAGCAGTTCTTC
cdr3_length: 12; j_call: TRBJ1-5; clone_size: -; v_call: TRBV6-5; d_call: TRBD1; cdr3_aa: CASWDRVQPQHF; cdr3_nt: TGTGCCAGCTGGGACAGGGTCCAGCCCCAGCATTTT
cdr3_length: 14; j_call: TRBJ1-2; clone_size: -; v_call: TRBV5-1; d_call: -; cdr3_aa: CASSLGRPSNGYTF; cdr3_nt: TGCGCCAGCAGCTTGGGACGACCTTCAAATGGCTACACCTTC
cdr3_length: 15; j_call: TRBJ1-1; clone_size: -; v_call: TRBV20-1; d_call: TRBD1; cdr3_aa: CSARDDGAGGTEAFF; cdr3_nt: TGCAGTGCTAGAGATGATGGAGCAGGGGGCACTGAAGCTTTCTTT
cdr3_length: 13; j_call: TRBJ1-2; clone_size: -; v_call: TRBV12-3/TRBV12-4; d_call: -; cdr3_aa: CASSQTQRYGYTF; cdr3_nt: TGTGCCAGCAGCCAAACTCAAAGATATGGCTACACCTTC
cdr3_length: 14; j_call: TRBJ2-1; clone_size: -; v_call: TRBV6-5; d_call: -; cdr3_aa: CASSYSAGGNEQFF; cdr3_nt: TGTGCCAGCAGTTACTCTGCCGGGGGCAATGAGCAGTTCTTC
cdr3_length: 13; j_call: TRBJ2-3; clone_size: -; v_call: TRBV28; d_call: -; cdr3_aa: CASSSPALDTQYF; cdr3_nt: TGTGCCAGCAGTTCCCCCGCGTTAGATACGCAGTATTTT
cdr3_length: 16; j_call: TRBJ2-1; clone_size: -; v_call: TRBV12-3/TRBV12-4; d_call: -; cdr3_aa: CASSLNPWLSAPEQFF; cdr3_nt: TGTGCCAGCAGTTTAAACCCCTGGCTCTCCGCCCCTGAGCAGTTCTTC
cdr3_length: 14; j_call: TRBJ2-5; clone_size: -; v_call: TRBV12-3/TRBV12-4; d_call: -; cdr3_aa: CASSLVIPGETQYF; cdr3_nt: TGTGCCAGCAGTTTAGTGATCCCGGGGGAGACCCAGTACTTC
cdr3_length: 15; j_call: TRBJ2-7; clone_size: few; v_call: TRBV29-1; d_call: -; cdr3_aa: CSVEDLGSRSYEQYF; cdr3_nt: TGCAGCGTTGAAGATCTGGGCTCCCGCTCCTACGAGCAGTACTTC
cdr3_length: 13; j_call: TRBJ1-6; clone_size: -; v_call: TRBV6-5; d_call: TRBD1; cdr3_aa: CASRGQVNSPLHF; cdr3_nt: TGTGCCAGCAGGGGACAGGTTAATTCACCCCTCCACTTT
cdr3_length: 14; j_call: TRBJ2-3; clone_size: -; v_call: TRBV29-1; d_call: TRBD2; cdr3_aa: CSVGTSGKSNTQYF; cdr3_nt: TGCAGCGTCGGGACTAGCGGGAAATCTAATACGCAGTATTTT
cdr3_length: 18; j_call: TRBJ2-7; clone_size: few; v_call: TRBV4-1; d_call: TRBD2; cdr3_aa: CASSQDPWGLADSYEQYF; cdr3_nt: TGCGCCAGCAGCCAAGATCCATGGGGACTAGCGGACTCCTACGAGCAGTACTTC